The present TCR beta chain was sequenced within a study of quantifying T cell responses using KT2 cells. Across the study: cDNA was made from DNase-treated RNA using alpha and beta constant primers. The second PCR was a qPCR stopped at a predetermined fluorescence threshold. The T4 ligation step was estimated to exceed 8.5% efficiency under optimum conditions.

Whole-study findings and limits: KT2 clone alpha and beta sequence counts scaled linearly with input KT2 cell number.

A note on this clonotype: Its cognate antigen is unknown.

Germline CDR1 is MNHGY and CDR2 is SAAAGT. The CDR3 runs to 12 residues. V lost 8 bases and J lost 2, with 10 bases in between. A single-stranded UMI oligo with SP2 sequence was ligated to cDNA 3' ends. The first PCR ran approximately 4 cycles with an equimolar RC1.1 and RC1.2 beta primer mix. In TCRdb, the UMI-ligation and nested PCR reads were re-called with MiXCR into one record per CDR3 protein. The repertoire holds approximately 54,000 distinct CDR3 sequences, roughly 10% seen once, with more than 9% in the top ten. Different KT2-to-PBMC ratios were created with a constant PBMC count. The TCR comes from a human donor. Material: PBMCs spiked with cells of the T cell clone KT2. The V gene is TRBV6-8, the J gene TRBJ2-7; no clear D. The CDR3 here is CASVFTPYEQYF. The CDR3, as DNA: TGTGCCAGCGTATTCACACCCTACGAGCAGTACTTC.